The sequence of this T cell receptor (beta chain) was determined in a study of liver allograft versus peripheral blood T cells. Study summary: The study compared liver allograft T cell receptor repertoires against peripheral blood repertoires of liver transplant recipients. Study results and caveats: According to reports, the T cell receptor repertoires inside liver allografts differed from those in peripheral blood.

This clonotype is medium-sized by share. The target antigen is unknown. V shed 2 bases and J shed 4 bases, with 12 bases lying between them. Looked up from germline, CDR1 is MNHNS and CDR2 is SASEGT. The CDR3 length is 16 residues. TCRdb independently ran MiXCR on the reads; one entry per CDR3 protein. This table has a few thousand distinct CDR3 sequences, 20% to 25% appearing once. The chain uses TRBV6-1 and TRBJ1-6; D perhaps matches TRBD1 (5 bases). The receptor was isolated from a human patient who had a liver transplant. Some T cells may be graft donor cells. The chain's CDR3 is CASSERGTVYNSPLHF. The CDR3 DNA follows: TGTGCCAGCAGTGAACGGGGGACGGTATATAATTCACCCCTCCACTTT.